This passage covers 24 T cell receptor beta chains from one sample sequenced in a study of shared clonotypes between healthy human individuals. Clones were sequenced by immunoSEQ multiplex PCR, and TCRdb holds only the in-frame ones, with some missing. The sample has some 1,600,000 clones, under 99% seen once; the top ten hold about 0.4%. Material for sequencing was naive CD4+ T cells sorted from blood. Subset denoted: CD45RA+ positively selected. These receptors were taken from a man aged 25-45 years in good health.

For this clone: This sample includes further DNA sequences coding for the same CDR3. This sequence joins TRBV5-1 and TRBJ1-4; D remains ambiguous. The CDR3 is 12 amino acids. In germline, CDR1 is SGHRS, CDR2 YFSETQ. Trimming shortened V by 0 bases and J by 7 bases, and 4 bases separated the two germline ends. CDR3: CASSLDGEKLFF. CDR3 in DNA: TGCGCCAGCAGCTTGGATGGTGAAAAACTGTTTTTT.

This sequence joins TRBV7-9 and TRBJ2-7; 8 nucleotides align to TRBD2. The J segment lost 5 bases and the V segment lost 3 bases, leaving 12 bases of the junction unmatched. Germline V gives CDR1 SEHNR, CDR2 FQNEAQ (reference sequence). This CDR3 contains 16 residues. The CDR3 is CASSFGTSGAGDEQYF. In DNA, the CDR3 is TGTGCCAGCAGCTTCGGTACTAGCGGTGCGGGGGACGAGCAGTACTTC.

The rearrangement joins TRBV5-1 to TRBJ2-7; perhaps TRBD2 as D (6 bases). The CDR3 is made up of 11 amino acids. Germline values: CDR1 SGHRS, CDR2 YFSETQ. Trimming removed 3 bases at V and 9 bases at J, with 10 bases between. The CDR3 sequence is CASSSGGRQYF. The CDR3 DNA follows: TGCGCCAGCAGCTCCGGGGGTCGGCAGTACTTC. The full variable domain, in which reference TRBV5-1 and TRBJ2-7 provide the parts outside the CDR3, is KAGVTQTPRYLIKTRGQQVTLSCSPISGHRSVSWYQQTPGQGLQFLFEYFSETQRNKGNFPGRFSGRQFSNSRSEMNVSTLELGDSALYLCASSSGGRQYFGPGTRLTVT.

Concerning this clone: The sample contains more than one DNA sequence encoding this CDR3. The chain carries TRBV5-4 and TRBJ2-3; 12 bases line up with TRBD2. The germline V gene has CDR1 SGHNT and CDR2 YYREEE (reference sequence). The J segment lost 6 bases and the V segment lost 2 bases, leaving 4 bases of the junction unmatched. This CDR3 comprises 15 residues. The CDR3 reads CASSFPSGRADTQYF. The CDR3 coding sequence is TGTGCCAGCAGCTTCCCTAGCGGGAGGGCTGATACGCAGTATTTT.

The chain combines TRBV18 with TRBJ2-7; a weak D match, TRBD1 (6 bases). V shed 0 bases and J shed 2 bases, with 8 bases lying between them. CDR3 length: 14 amino acids. Germline lookup yields CDR1 KGHSH and CDR2 LQKENI. The CDR3 spells CASSPPGATYEQYF. DNA for the CDR3: TGTGCCAGCTCACCACCGGGGGCCACCTACGAGCAGTACTTC.

This chain joins TRBV27 and TRBJ2-3, with a weak D call TRBD2 (5 bases). The V gene lost 6 bases and the J gene lost 2 bases, with 18 bases spanning the gap. The CDR3 has 16 residues. Germline CDR1 and CDR2: MNHEY and SMNVEV (reference sequence). The CDR3 DNA is TGTGCCAGCAGCGACTACCGGAGAGTCAACACAGATACGCAGTATTTT. Translating gives CASSDYRRVNTDTQYF.

The chain couples TRBV4-1 to TRBJ2-3; no firm D call. This CDR3 spans 14 amino acids. CDR1 is MGHRA, CDR2 YSYEKL, per germline. V lost 2 bases and J 5 bases, leaving 11 bases between the germline ends. Written as DNA, the CDR3 is TGCGCCAGCAGCCAATTTGGGATGATAGATACGCAGTATTTT. Translation gives CASSQFGMIDTQYF.

The chain couples TRBV15 to TRBJ2-1; tentative D call: TRBD1 (5 bases). From germline, CDR1 is LNHNV and CDR2 YYDKDF (reference sequence). The CDR3 covers 15 residues. V shed 0 bases and J shed 3 bases, with 9 bases lying between them. The CDR3 DNA reads TGTGCCACCAGCAGAGACAGGGCTCACTACAATGAGCAGTTCTTC. Its protein is CATSRDRAHYNEQFF.

V is TRBV2 and J is TRBJ1-5, with D perhaps TRBD1 (6 bases). The CDR3 length is 15 residues. CDR1 is SNHLY, CDR2 FYNNEI, per germline. V was clipped by 3 bases and J by 9 bases, with 18 bases between them. The CDR3 sequence: CASSEYGGAPGPQHF. CDR3 DNA: TGTGCCAGCAGTGAGTATGGGGGGGCTCCTGGGCCCCAGCATTTT.

The chain is built from TRBV18 and TRBJ1-4, with unresolved D. V lost 0 bases to trimming and J lost 2 bases, with 7 bases between them. This CDR3 region has 15 residues. CDR1 KGHSH and CDR2 LQKENI come from the germline V gene. This CDR3 is CASSPPGLTNEKLFF. The CDR3, as DNA: TGTGCCAGCTCACCACCGGGTCTCACTAATGAAAAACTGTTTTTT.

J is TRBJ1-1 and V is TRBV15; D gene ambiguous. V was clipped by 2 bases and J by 0 bases, with 4 bases between them. This CDR3 region has 13 residues. Per the germline V gene, CDR1 is LNHNV and CDR2 is YYDKDF (reference sequence). The CDR3 spells CATSRLVNTEAFF. The DNA of the CDR3 is TGTGCCACCAGCAGATTGGTGAACACTGAAGCTTTCTTT.

As to this clone: The identical CDR3 is also encoded by other nucleotide sequences in the sample. The chain combines TRBV7-9 with TRBJ1-3; D not certain. The CDR3 spans 13 residues. The V and J ends lost 0 bases and 7 bases respectively, with 7 bases between them. CDR1 is SEHNR, CDR2 FQNEAQ, per germline (reference sequence). The CDR3 nucleotides are TGTGCCAGCAGCTTAGCTCGCGGGAACACCATATATTTT. Translated: CASSLARGNTIYF.

The V gene is TRBV6-1, the J gene TRBJ1-4; the D gene is possibly TRBD1 (5 bases). V was trimmed by 1 base and J by 14 bases, leaving 17 bases between them. From germline, CDR1 is MNHNS and CDR2 SASEGT. The CDR3 loop spans 14 amino acids. The CDR3 region has the DNA TGTGCCAGCAGTGAAGTAGGGGCTTCCCCTCAGCTGTTTTTT. Translation gives CASSEVGASPQLFF.

The chain couples TRBV29-1 to TRBJ2-1; TRBD2 matches at 7 bases. This CDR3 spans 13 amino acids. Germline V gene lookup returns CDR1 SQVTM and CDR2 ANQGSEA. Trimming removed 4 bases from V and 3 bases from J; junction bases left unmatched: 3. The CDR3 region has the DNA TGCAGCGTTGGACTAGCTGACTACAATGAGCAGTTCTTC. Translating it yields CSVGLADYNEQFF.

The chain couples TRBV2 to TRBJ2-1, with D tentatively TRBD1 (6 bases). Trimming removed 6 bases at V and 7 bases at J, with 16 bases between. CDR1 and CDR2 from the germline V gene are SNHLY and FYNNEI. CDR3 length equals 14 residues. The CDR3 here is CASRQGNGVNEQFF. CDR3 nucleotides: TGTGCCAGCAGGCAGGGGAACGGAGTAAATGAGCAGTTCTTC. The entire variable domain, with the rest obtained from reference TRBV2 and TRBJ2-1, is as follows: EPEVTQTPSHQVTQMGQEVILRCVPISNHLYFYWYRQILGQKVEFLVSFYNNEISEKSEIFDDQFSVERPDGSNFTLKIRSTKLEDSAMYFCASRQGNGVNEQFFGPGTRLTVL.

This chain uses TRBV6-5 with TRBJ2-7; possibly TRBD1 for D (5 bases). Trimming removed 0 bases from V and 4 bases from J, with 7 bases in between. In germline, CDR1 is MNHEY, CDR2 SVGAGI. The CDR3 is 13 amino acids. The CDR3, as DNA: TGTGCCAGCAGTTACTCCAGGGTTTACGAGCAGTACTTC. Its translation is CASSYSRVYEQYF.

Here the CDR3 DNA reads TGTGCCAGCAGCTCGCCTCAGGTTAACACCGGGGAGCTGTTTTTT. Its translation is CASSSPQVNTGELFF. This sequence joins TRBV5-6 and TRBJ2-2; no definite D call. This CDR3 is 15 amino acids long. Germline V gene lookup returns CDR1 SGHDT and CDR2 YYEEEE. V lost 3 bases and J 2 bases, leaving 11 bases between the germline ends.

This chain joins TRBV5-1 and TRBJ1-1; no clear D gene. Per the germline V gene, CDR1 is SGHRS and CDR2 is YFSETQ. The CDR3 consists of 16 residues. V lost 1 base and J 4 bases, leaving 17 bases between the germline ends. The CDR3 DNA reads TGCGCCAGCAGCTTGACCCCAAACGAGGCTGTCACTGAAGCTTTCTTT. Residues: CASSLTPNEAVTEAFF. Looking up the rest from reference TRBV5-1 and TRBJ1-1 gives the full variable domain: KAGVTQTPRYLIKTRGQQVTLSCSPISGHRSVSWYQQTPGQGLQFLFEYFSETQRNKGNFPGRFSGRQFSNSRSEMNVSTLELGDSALYLCASSLTPNEAVTEAFFGQGTRLTVV.

The gene calls are TRBV7-2 and TRBJ1-1; tentatively, D is TRBD1 (6 bases). Germline loops: CDR1 SGHTA, CDR2 FQGNSA. V lost 1 base and J lost 1, with 10 bases in between. The CDR3 covers 15 residues. This CDR3 reads CASSLEQGRNTEAFF. CDR3 coding DNA: TGTGCCAGCAGCTTAGAGCAGGGGAGGAACACTGAAGCTTTCTTT.

This rearrangement joins TRBV6-5 to TRBJ2-2; D is possibly TRBD1 (5 bases). V lost 3 bases and J lost 6, with 17 bases in between. The CDR3 spans 16 residues. Per germline, CDR1 MNHEY and CDR2 SVGAGI. The CDR3: CASSYTPARGSGELFF. Written as DNA, the CDR3 is TGTGCCAGCAGTTATACTCCGGCAAGGGGTTCCGGGGAGCTGTTTTTT.

The chain employs TRBV25-1 and TRBJ2-3; D is unresolved. Germline CDR1 reads MGHDK; CDR2 reads SYGVNS. The CDR3 runs to 13 residues. The V end lost 2 bases, the J end lost 6 bases, and 9 bases lay between the germline ends. The CDR3 DNA follows: TGTGCCAGCAGTGAACCAACCGCGGATACGCAGTATTTT. Translation: CASSEPTADTQYF.

The genes are TRBV27 and TRBJ1-1, with TRBD1 matching 7 bases. Looked up from germline, CDR1 is MNHEY and CDR2 is SMNVEV (reference sequence). Germline trimming cut 3 bases from V and 6 bases from J; bases unmatched to any gene: 16. The CDR3 runs 17 residues. This CDR3 reads CASSLGIRGLSVPEAFF. The DNA for the CDR3 is TGTGCCAGCAGTTTGGGGATCAGGGGGTTGTCTGTTCCTGAAGCTTTCTTT.

The rearrangement uses TRBV7-8 and TRBJ2-1; 12 bases align to TRBD2. Germline values: CDR1 SGHVS, CDR2 FQNEAQ. This CDR3 is built from 16 residues. V dropped 2 bases and J dropped 4; count of bases not matched to a gene: 3. The CDR3 is CASSLYGLAGYNEQFF. The DNA of the CDR3 is TGTGCCAGCAGCTTATACGGACTAGCGGGATACAATGAGCAGTTCTTC.

The rearrangement uses TRBV14 and TRBJ1-2; D gene uncertain. From germline, CDR1 is SGHDN and CDR2 FVKESK. The V and J ends lost 0 bases and 8 bases respectively, with 13 bases between them. CDR3 length: 14 amino acids. The CDR3: CASSQDLRGTGYTF. The CDR3 DNA follows: TGTGCCAGCAGCCAAGATCTTAGAGGAACCGGCTACACCTTC.